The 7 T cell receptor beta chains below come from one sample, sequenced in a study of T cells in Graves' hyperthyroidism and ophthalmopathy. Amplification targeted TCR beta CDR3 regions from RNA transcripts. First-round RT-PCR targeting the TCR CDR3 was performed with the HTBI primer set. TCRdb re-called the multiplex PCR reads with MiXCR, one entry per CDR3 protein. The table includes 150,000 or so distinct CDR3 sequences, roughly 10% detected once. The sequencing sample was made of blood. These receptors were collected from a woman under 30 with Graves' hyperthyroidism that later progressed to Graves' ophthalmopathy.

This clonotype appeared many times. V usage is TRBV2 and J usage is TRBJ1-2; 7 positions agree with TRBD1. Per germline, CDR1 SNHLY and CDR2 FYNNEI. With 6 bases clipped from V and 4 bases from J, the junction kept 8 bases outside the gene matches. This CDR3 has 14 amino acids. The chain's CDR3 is CASRGLGGAYGYTF. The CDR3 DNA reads TGTGCCAGCAGGGGTCTAGGGGGCGCCTATGGCTACACCTTC. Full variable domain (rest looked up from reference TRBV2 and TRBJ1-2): EPEVTQTPSHQVTQMGQEVILRCVPISNHLYFYWYRQILGQKVEFLVSFYNNEISEKSEIFDDQFSVERPDGSNFTLKIRSTKLEDSAMYFCASRGLGGAYGYTFGSGTRLTVV.

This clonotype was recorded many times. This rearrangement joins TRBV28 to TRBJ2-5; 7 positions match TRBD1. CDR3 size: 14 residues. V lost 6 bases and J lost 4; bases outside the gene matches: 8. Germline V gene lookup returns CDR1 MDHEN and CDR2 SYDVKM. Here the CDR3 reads CASRSRGIGETQYF. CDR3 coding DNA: TGTGCCAGCAGAAGCAGGGGGATTGGAGAGACCCAGTACTTC.

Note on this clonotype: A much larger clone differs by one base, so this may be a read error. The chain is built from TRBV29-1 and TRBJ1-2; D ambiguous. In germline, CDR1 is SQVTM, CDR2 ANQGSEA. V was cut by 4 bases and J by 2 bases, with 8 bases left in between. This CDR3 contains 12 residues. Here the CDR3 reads CSVGRPNYGYTF. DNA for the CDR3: TGCAGCGTTGGGAGGCCAAACTATGGCTACACCTTC. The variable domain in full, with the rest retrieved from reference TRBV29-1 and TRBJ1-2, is SAVISQKPSRDICQRGTSLTIQCQVDSQVTMMFWYRQQPGQSLTLIATANQGSEATYESGFVIDKFPISRPNLTFSTLTVSNMSPEDSSIYLCSVGRPNYGYTFGSGTRLTVV.

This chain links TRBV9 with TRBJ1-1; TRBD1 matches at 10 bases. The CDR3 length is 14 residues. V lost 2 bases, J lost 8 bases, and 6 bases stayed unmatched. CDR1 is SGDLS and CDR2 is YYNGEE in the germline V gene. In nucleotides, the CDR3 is TGTGCCAGCAGCGTTACTGGGACAGGGGAGGAAGCTTTCTTT. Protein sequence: CASSVTGTGEEAFF.

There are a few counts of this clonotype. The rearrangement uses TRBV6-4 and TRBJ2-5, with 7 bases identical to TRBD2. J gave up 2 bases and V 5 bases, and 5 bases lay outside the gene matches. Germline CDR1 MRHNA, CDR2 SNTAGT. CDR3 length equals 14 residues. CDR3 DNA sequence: TGTGCCAGCAGTCTAGCGGACTATCAAGAGACCCAGTACTTC. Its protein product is CASSLADYQETQYF.

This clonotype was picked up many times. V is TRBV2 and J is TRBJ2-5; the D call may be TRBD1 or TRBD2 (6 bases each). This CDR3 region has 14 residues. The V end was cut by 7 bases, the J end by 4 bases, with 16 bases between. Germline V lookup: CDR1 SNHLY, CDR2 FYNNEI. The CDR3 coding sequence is TGTGCCAGCATACTGAGGGGGGCGGGAGAGACCCAGTACTTC. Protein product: CASILRGAGETQYF.

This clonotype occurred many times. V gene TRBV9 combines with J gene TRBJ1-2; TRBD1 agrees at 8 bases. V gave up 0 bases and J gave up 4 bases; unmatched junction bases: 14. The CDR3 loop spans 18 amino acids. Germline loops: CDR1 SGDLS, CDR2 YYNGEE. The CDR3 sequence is CASSVGLPQTGDFYGYTF. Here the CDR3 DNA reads TGTGCCAGCAGCGTAGGGCTTCCGCAGACAGGGGACTTCTATGGCTACACCTTC.